This TCR beta chain derives from a study of T cell responses to AZD1222 COVID-19 vaccine. Notes on the study in general: Nearly half of spike-specific TCRs reportedly target unmutated variant regions. The donors showed a predominance of white British ancestry and of females, with possible underestimation of clonal diversity.

Investigators merged groups given second doses at roughly 4 or roughly 12 weeks. A remark on this clone: Its antigen is unknown.

The protocol was immunoSEQ multiplex PCR, while the TCRdb copy is restricted to in-frame clones and leaves out a portion. The data hold 75,000 to 90,000 clones, with approximately 83% observed a single time. The CDR3 has 14 amino acids. Germline loops: CDR1 SGHTA, CDR2 FQGNSA. Between the trimmed V and J ends, which lost 3 bases and 0 bases, there was a span of 8 bases. This receptor was obtained from an adult who received the AZD1222 COVID-19 vaccine. The rearrangement links TRBV7-2 to TRBJ1-1, with D unresolved. The material sequenced was peripheral blood, taken 28 days after the second AZD1222 dose. The CDR3 DNA follows: TGTGCCAGCAGCTTGGTTGCGATGAACACTGAAGCTTTCTTT. Protein product: CASSLVAMNTEAFF.